The 20 T cell receptor beta chains below come from one sample, sequenced in a study of T cell clonality in common variable immunodeficiency (dated by TCRdb to 2013 to 2016). Beyond this particular receptor, the publication reports: CVID TCRbeta sequences reportedly showed fewer deletions and N-nucleotide insertions and lacked highly modified clones with 13 or more V deletions.

For these receptors, no antigen is known. The library came from the immunoSEQ multiplex PCR assay. TCRdb's version of the immuneACCESS table is confined to in-frame rearrangements and falls short of the full clone set. An unresolved V gene accounts for under half of the shortfall where checked; the remainder is of unknown origin. Listed for this sample are more than 20,000 clones, none observed only a single time. The biggest ten clones account for approximately 3.8% of the sample. Sequences were obtained from peripheral blood mononuclear cells. The receptors stem from a human donor with common variable immunodeficiency.

On this clone: The read ends 3 residues before the CDR3 terminus; that terminus is restored from the germline J gene. This sequence joins TRBV7-3 and TRBJ2-1, with D uncertain. The CDR3 has 13 amino acids. Trimming cost V 5 bases and J 9 bases, with 14 bases left between them. From germline, CDR1 is SGHTA and CDR2 FQGTGA. The CDR3 loop is CASSHYDPPEQFF. The part of the CDR3 DNA that was read is TGTGCCAGCAGCCACTACGACCCGCCTGAG.

To note about this clone: The read gets to within 3 residues of the CDR3 end, and the germline J gene fills in the rest. This chain uses TRBV19 with TRBJ2-7; 8 bases fit TRBD1. The junction had 3 bases not matched to a gene; V was cut back by 9 bases and J by 2 bases. This CDR3 is 12 amino acids long. The germline V gene has CDR1 LNHDA and CDR2 SQIVND (reference sequence). The CDR3 loop reads CASGQGPYEQYF. The sequenced CDR3 bases are TGTGCCAGCGGACAGGGTCCCTACGAG.

This clone was seen many times. The read is 3 residues too short to cover the CDR3 end, so that end is filled in from the germline J gene. V and J are TRBV14 and TRBJ2-3, with TRBD2 matching over 9 bases. Germline values: CDR1 SGHDN, CDR2 FVKESK. The trim removed 0 bases at V and 3 bases at J, leaving 4 bases unmatched. The length of the CDR3 is 16 residues. The sequenced part of the CDR3 DNA is TGTGCCAGCAGCCAAGAAGCGGGAGGTTGGACAGATACG. Translated, it gives CASSQEAGGWTDT. The complete CDR3 protein is CASSQEAGGWTDTQYF. The full variable domain, rest sourced from reference TRBV14 and TRBJ2-3, is EAGVTQFPSHSVIEKGQTVTLRCDPISGHDNLYWYRRVMGKEIKFLLHFVKESKQDESGMPNNRFLAERTGGTYSTLKVQPAELEDSGVYFCASSQEAGGWTDTQYFGPGTRLTVL.

This clone ranks as medium-sized. The CDR3 end falls 3 residues outside the read, so it is completed with the germline J gene. The J gene is TRBJ2-1, the V gene TRBV4-1, with D uncertain. Germline CDR1 is MGHRA and CDR2 is YSYEKL. V lost 0 bases to trimming and J lost 1 base, with 7 bases between them. The CDR3 spans 15 residues. The CDR3 sequence: CASSQDPASYNEQFF. The DNA read from the CDR3 is TGCGCCAGCAGCCAAGACCCCGCGTCCTACAATGAG.

With regard to this clone: The read stops 3 residues short of the end of the CDR3; the missing end is completed from the germline J gene. J is TRBJ1-1 and V is TRBV30; D unclear. V was pared by 2 bases and J by 1 base, with 14 bases between. The CDR3 runs to 15 residues. Germline values: CDR1 GTSNPN, CDR2 SVGIG (reference sequence). The covered CDR3 bases are TGTGCCTGGAGTCCCTTTGGCAGGTGGAACACTGAA. Translated: CAWSPFGRWNTE. The whole CDR3 protein reads CAWSPFGRWNTEAFF.

This clone was recorded at least ten times. The read terminates 3 residues before the CDR3 end, so the remaining end is supplied by the germline J gene. The chain couples TRBV19 to TRBJ1-1; no reliable D call. The V gene lost 1 base and the J gene lost 6 bases, with 15 bases spanning the gap. The CDR3 extends over 15 amino acids. Germline V gives CDR1 LNHDA, CDR2 SQIVND (reference sequence). CDR3 loop: CASSIVNSGGPEAFF. The part of the CDR3 DNA that was read is TGTGCCAGTAGTATAGTTAATTCAGGAGGGCCTGAA.

This clone was seen ten or more times. The sequenced fragment ends 3 residues before the CDR3 boundary, so the rest is inferred from the germline J gene. The chain joins TRBV7-8 to TRBJ2-1, with TRBD1 matching 9 bases. Per the germline V gene, CDR1 is SGHVS and CDR2 is FQNEAQ. The CDR3 is made up of 16 amino acids. V was pared by 5 bases and J by 7 bases, with 12 bases of the junction left unmatched. CDR3 DNA (partial): TGTGCCAGCAGCCCCACCGGGACAGGGAGGGAGAATGAG. Protein product: CASSPTGTGRENE. From start to end, the CDR3 is CASSPTGTGRENEQFF.

This clone was seen many times. At one boundary the junction diverges from the germline segment, which might be a read error. With the read ending 3 residues before the CDR3 end, the germline J gene is used to fill in that end. V gene TRBV6-1 combines with J gene TRBJ2-5; 7 bases fit TRBD1. The CDR3 length is 16 residues. CDR1 is MNHNS, CDR2 SASEGT, per germline. Partial CDR3 DNA: TGTGCCAGCTGTGAAACATACAGGGGCGCTGAAGAGACC. Translating gives CASCETYRGAEET. The full CDR3 is CASCETYRGAEETQYF.

A note on this clone: The CDR3 extends 3 residues past the end of the read, so its final part is completed from the germline J gene. The chain is built from TRBV18 and TRBJ2-2; the match to TRBD2 covers 11 bases. Germline-derived CDR1 and CDR2 are KGHSH and LQKENI. This CDR3 spans 16 amino acids. With V trimmed by 3 bases and J by 7 bases, 7 bases remained unmatched. The sequenced part of the CDR3 DNA is TGTGCCAGCTCACCGCTACTAGCGGGAGCGCGCGGGGAG. Amino acids: CASSPLLAGARGE. The whole CDR3 protein reads CASSPLLAGARGELFF.

This clone was seen many times. The read is 3 residues too short to cover the CDR3 end, so that end is filled in from the germline J gene. The V gene is TRBV5-1, the J gene TRBJ2-2; 8 bases are a match to TRBD1. Germline assignment: CDR1 SGHRS and CDR2 YFSETQ. With V trimmed by 0 bases and J by 4 bases, 8 bases remained unmatched. This CDR3 is 17 amino acids long. CDR3 amino acids: CASSLALAGGRTGELFF. Incomplete CDR3 DNA: TGCGCCAGCAGCTTGGCTTTGGCAGGGGGCCGCACCGGGGAG.

With regard to this clone: The CDR3 is cut off 3 residues early in the read; its end comes from the germline J gene. J is TRBJ2-1 and V is TRBV29-1; the match to TRBD2 covers 10 bases. Per germline, CDR1 SQVTM and CDR2 ANQGSEA. The V gene end was trimmed by 6 bases and the J gene end by 0 bases; junction bases not matched to a gene: 8. This CDR3 is built from 16 residues. This CDR3 reads CSVRGASGGSYNEQFF. The CDR3 DNA, read in part, is TGCAGCGTCCGAGGGGCTAGCGGGGGCTCCTACAATGAG.

There are a few counts of this clone. The missing CDR3 end, 3 residues past where the read stops, is filled in from the germline J gene. V and J are TRBV5-6 and TRBJ2-7, with a tentative D call TRBD2 (6 bases). The V end was cut by 4 bases, the J end by 6 bases, with 20 bases between. Germline CDR1 SGHDT, CDR2 YYEEEE. This CDR3 comprises 15 residues. CDR3 sequence reads: CASSQPTRYLGEQYF. CDR3 DNA, as far as it was read: TGTGCCAGCAGCCAGCCGACTAGATACTTGGGCGAG.

As for this clone: The read gets to within 3 residues of the CDR3 end, and the germline J gene fills in the rest. The chain employs TRBV5-1 and TRBJ2-7; TRBD2 matches 7 bases. There are 15 residues in the CDR3. Germline CDR1 and CDR2: SGHRS and YFSETQ. The ends lost 4 bases at V and 6 bases at J; junction bases unmatched: 13. The CDR3 here is CASSAVAGAGGEQYF. The CDR3 bases that were read are TGCGCCAGCAGCGCTGTCGCGGGAGCTGGTGGCGAG.

In its sample, this clone was seen many times. The CDR3 end falls 3 residues outside the read, so it is completed with the germline J gene. The rearrangement joins TRBV20-1 to TRBJ1-2; 7 nucleotides align to TRBD1. The CDR3 is 13 amino acids. The trim removed 3 bases at V and 2 bases at J, leaving 3 bases unmatched. Germline V gene data show CDR1 as DFQATT and CDR2 as SNEGSKA (reference sequence). The sequenced CDR3 bases are TGCAGTGCTAGCGAGACAGGGAACTATGGC. It specifies CSASETGNYG. The CDR3 in its entirety is CSASETGNYGYTF.

This clone was counted many times. The CDR3 end falls 3 residues outside the read, so it is completed with the germline J gene. The chain recombines TRBV18 with TRBJ2-1; possibly TRBD2 for D (6 bases). The length of the CDR3 is 14 residues. V lost 6 bases to trimming and J lost 5 bases, with 14 bases between them. The germline gives CDR1 KGHSH, CDR2 LQKENI. The sequenced part of the CDR3 DNA is TGTGCCAGCTCCCGAGTGGGGGGACACAATGAG. Protein product: CASSRVGGHNE. The whole CDR3 protein reads CASSRVGGHNEQFF.

This clone appeared many times. The read is 3 residues too short to cover the CDR3 end, so that end is filled in from the germline J gene. V and J are TRBV14 and TRBJ1-2; 8 bases are a match to TRBD1. Germline values: CDR1 SGHDN, CDR2 FVKESK. The CDR3 sequence is 15 residues long. With V trimmed by 4 bases and J by 7 bases, 11 bases remained unmatched. The chain's CDR3 is CASSRDRGVSRGYTF. The sequenced part of the CDR3 DNA is TGTGCCAGCAGCCGAGACAGGGGAGTCTCGCGTGGC.

This clone has only a few counts. Read data end 3 residues before the CDR3 end; the end is taken from the germline J gene. The chain links TRBV18 to TRBJ1-2; D is unclear. V gave up 6 bases and J gave up 4 bases, with 18 bases separating them. Per the germline V gene, CDR1 is KGHSH and CDR2 is LQKENI. The CDR3 runs to 15 residues. The CDR3 loop is CASSGNDLRAYGYTF. The sequenced part of the CDR3 DNA is TGTGCCAGCTCCGGTAACGACCTAAGGGCCTATGGC.

This clone was detected a few times. The CDR3 end lies 3 residues beyond the end of the read and is filled in from the germline J gene. The chain carries TRBV2 and TRBJ2-5; 7 bases fit TRBD1. J was trimmed by 5 bases and V by 7 bases; bases with no gene match: 7. Germline values: CDR1 SNHLY, CDR2 FYNNEI. The CDR3 is made up of 13 amino acids. CDR3 protein: CASKRGLLETQYF. The CDR3 bases that were read are TGTGCCAGCAAGAGGGGGCTCTTGGAGACC.

This clone was counted only a few times. The missing CDR3 end, 3 residues past where the read stops, is filled in from the germline J gene. The J gene is TRBJ2-7, the V gene TRBV18; D perhaps matches TRBD1 (5 bases). The CDR3 has 15 amino acids. With 1 base removed from V and 3 bases from J, the gap between germline ends came to 13 bases. Germline V gene data show CDR1 as KGHSH and CDR2 as LQKENI. The CDR3 sequence is CASSPLGQGGYEQYF. The CDR3 bases that were read are TGTGCCAGCTCACCACTGGGCCAGGGCGGCTACGAG.

This clone was detected a few times. The CDR3 end lies 3 residues beyond the end of the read and is filled in from the germline J gene. This chain uses TRBV11-2 with TRBJ1-1, with a possible D match to TRBD1 (5 bases). The CDR3 is made up of 14 amino acids. V shed 5 bases and J shed 2 bases, with 12 bases lying between them. Germline V gives CDR1 SGHAT, CDR2 FQNNGV. The covered CDR3 bases are TGTGCCAGCAGCCCTGGCAGGGCCAACACTGAA. This codes for CASSPGRANTE. The whole CDR3 sequence is CASSPGRANTEAFF.